This T cell receptor beta chain emerged from a study of T cells in Graves' hyperthyroidism and ophthalmopathy. Amplified TCR beta CDR3 regions came from RNA transcripts. HTBI primers drove first-round RT-PCR of the TCR CDR3. TCRdb re-called the multiplex PCR reads through MiXCR, storing one row per CDR3 protein. The sample consists of hundreds of thousands of distinct CDR3 sequences, around 13% of them appearing once. Aged 18 to 65, the patients had hyperthyroidism that was newly diagnosed and had lasted under 2 months. In this sample, this clonotype turned up a few times. Germline V gene lookup returns CDR1 KGHSH and CDR2 LQKENI. V was cut by 8 bases and J by 0 bases, with 16 bases left in between. The length of the CDR3 is 15 residues.

Sequencing was done on a sample of blood. This rearrangement joins TRBV18 to TRBJ1-2; perhaps TRBD1 as D (6 bases). This TCR derives from a woman under 30 with Graves' hyperthyroidism. As DNA, the CDR3 is TGTGCCAGCCTTCAACGGGACACTGCTAACTATGGCTACACCTTC. This encodes CASLQRDTANYGYTF.